One and the same sample provided the 23 T cell receptor beta chains below, sequenced in a study of shared clonotypes between healthy human individuals. Method: immunoSEQ multiplex PCR; TCRdb's copy keeps in-frame clones and lacks some. The sample consists of 2 million to 3 million clones, approximately 93% of them appearing once. The source material was naive CD4+ T cells from PBMCs. Subset specified: CD45RA+ positively selected. The receptors derive from a man aged 18 to 29 in good health. Some clones in this sample may be carry-over from other donors' samples.

The chain joins TRBV7-9 to TRBJ2-7; 8 nucleotides agree with TRBD2. This CDR3 is built from 16 residues. Germline V lookup: CDR1 SEHNR, CDR2 FQNEAQ (reference sequence). V was clipped by 7 bases and J by 6 bases; unmatched bases: 17. CDR3 loop: CASIERRAGAESEQYF. DNA for the CDR3: TGTGCCAGCATCGAACGTAGAGCGGGAGCTGAATCCGAGCAGTACTTC.

This clone was seen only once. The V gene is TRBV6-5, the J gene TRBJ1-2; no firm D call. CDR1 is MNHEY and CDR2 is SVGAGI in the germline V gene. V shed 2 bases and J shed 2 bases, with 9 bases lying between them. This CDR3 has 14 residues. Written as DNA, the CDR3 is TGTGCCAGCAGTTACGGCTACGGGAACTATGGCTACACCTTC. It yields the protein CASSYGYGNYGYTF.

This chain joins TRBV28 and TRBJ1-2; no definite D call. The CDR3 runs 12 residues. In germline, CDR1 is MDHEN, CDR2 SYDVKM. Trimming took 3 bases from V and 5 from J, leaving 7 bases between them. CDR3 DNA sequence: TGTGCCAGCAGTTTCGTTCTATATGGCTACACCTTC. Its protein product is CASSFVLYGYTF.

The chain's CDR3 is CASSHIRDLEGEQYF. CDR3 bases: TGTGCCAGCAGCCACATCCGGGACCTTGAAGGGGAGCAGTACTTC. The rearrangement links TRBV11-2 to TRBJ2-7; D is tentatively TRBD1 or TRBD2 (5 bases each). The CDR3 is 15 residues long. Trimming removed 5 bases at V and 7 bases at J, with 21 bases between. Germline V gene lookup returns CDR1 SGHAT and CDR2 FQNNGV.

CDR3 sequence reads: CASSATTGRRTEAFF. The DNA of the CDR3 is TGCGCCAGCAGCGCCACGACAGGGAGGAGGACTGAAGCTTTCTTT. This sequence joins TRBV5-1 and TRBJ1-1, with TRBD1 matching over 7 bases. The CDR3 runs to 15 residues. The V gene's germline CDR1 is SGHRS and CDR2 YFSETQ. Germline trimming cut 4 bases from V and 5 bases from J; bases unmatched to any gene: 11. The full variable domain, rest sourced from reference TRBV5-1 and TRBJ1-1, is KAGVTQTPRYLIKTRGQQVTLSCSPISGHRSVSWYQQTPGQGLQFLFEYFSETQRNKGNFPGRFSGRQFSNSRSEMNVSTLELGDSALYLCASSATTGRRTEAFFGQGTRLTVV.

The V gene is TRBV7-2, the J gene TRBJ2-7; TRBD2 agrees at 13 bases. Germline CDR1 SGHTA, CDR2 FQGNSA. Trimming at V came to 6 bases and at J to 2 bases, leaving 10 bases not matched to a gene. The CDR3 length is 17 residues. In DNA, the CDR3 is TGTGCCAGCAGGGAACTAGCGGGAGGGCCTACGACCTACGAGCAGTACTTC. This sequence encodes CASRELAGGPTTYEQYF.

CDR3 DNA: TGTGCCAGCAGCTTAACGCAGGGCACAGATACGCAGTATTTT. It codes for CASSLTQGTDTQYF. The chain combines TRBV11-2 with TRBJ2-3; D remains unclear. The CDR3 covers 14 residues. Germline V gene data show CDR1 as SGHAT and CDR2 as FQNNGV. The ends were cut back, 2 bases at V and 1 base at J, with 7 bases in the middle.

CDR3 nucleotides: TGTGCCAGCAGCTTAGTCTTCCGGGCGGGAGGGGGATGGAATGAGCAGTTCTTC. Translated, it gives CASSLVFRAGGGWNEQFF. V usage is TRBV7-8 and J usage is TRBJ2-1; 9 bases match TRBD2. Looked up from germline, CDR1 is SGHVS and CDR2 is FQNEAQ. This CDR3 spans 18 amino acids. The V segment lost 1 base and the J segment 7 bases; nucleotides outside the gene matches: 14.

Remarks on this clone: Other nucleotide sequences in the sample specify the same CDR3. The gene calls are TRBV6-5 and TRBJ2-7, with TRBD1 matching over 7 bases. The V gene's germline CDR1 is MNHEY and CDR2 SVGAGI. With V trimmed by 4 bases and J by 4 bases, 7 bases remained unmatched. CDR3 length equals 14 residues. The chain's CDR3 is CASSLNRGSYEQYF. The CDR3 DNA is TGTGCCAGCAGTTTAAACAGGGGAAGTTACGAGCAGTACTTC.

V gene TRBV7-6 combines with J gene TRBJ1-2, with D unresolved. Germline V CDR1 and CDR2: SGHVS, FNYEAQ. This CDR3 spans 13 amino acids. Trimming stripped 3 bases from V and 4 bases from J, with 9 bases between. CDR3 nucleotides: TGTGCCAGCAGCTTTTCGAGTTCCTATGGCTACACCTTC. It encodes CASSFSSSYGYTF.

Notes on this clone: The sample carries other DNA sequences with the same CDR3. V is TRBV5-1 and J is TRBJ2-5; possibly TRBD1 or TRBD2 for D (5 bases each). The germline V gene encodes CDR1 SGHRS and CDR2 YFSETQ. Trimming shortened V by 0 bases and J by 4 bases, and 7 bases separated the two germline ends. This CDR3 region has 13 residues. CDR3 bases: TGCGCCAGCAGCTTGGGGGGGAGAGAGACCCAGTACTTC. Amino acid sequence: CASSLGGRETQYF.

The chain has TRBV30 and TRBJ2-5; a possible D gene is TRBD1 (6 bases). Germline V gene data show CDR1 as GTSNPN and CDR2 as SVGIG (reference sequence). The ends were cut back, 1 base at V and 5 bases at J, with 14 bases in the middle. This CDR3 has 14 amino acids. The CDR3: CAWSEAGVFETQYF. The CDR3, as DNA: TGTGCCTGGAGTGAGGCAGGGGTTTTTGAGACCCAGTACTTC.

V gene TRBV28 combines with J gene TRBJ1-3, with 7 positions matching TRBD1. The CDR3 loop spans 17 amino acids. Germline-derived CDR1 and CDR2 are MDHEN and SYDVKM. The ends lost 8 bases at V and 0 bases at J; junction bases unmatched: 13. CDR3 in DNA: TGTGCCAGCGCCGAAACGCCGGGACAGAGCTCTGGAAACACCATATATTTT. Translation: CASAETPGQSSGNTIYF.

V usage is TRBV6-6 and J usage is TRBJ2-5; TRBD1 aligns across 10 bases. CDR1 and CDR2 from the germline V gene are MNHNY and SVGAGI (reference sequence). This CDR3 is 14 amino acids long. J was trimmed by 3 bases and V by 6 bases; bases with no gene match: 4. The CDR3 region is CASRPGQGEETQYF. The DNA of the CDR3 is TGTGCCAGCAGACCTGGACAGGGGGAAGAGACCCAGTACTTC.

The J gene is TRBJ2-6, the V gene TRBV19; D might be TRBD2 (6 bases). With 5 bases removed from V and 0 bases from J, the gap between germline ends came to 20 bases. Germline values: CDR1 LNHDA, CDR2 SQIVND (reference sequence). The length of the CDR3 is 19 residues. The CDR3 nucleotides read TGTGCCAGTAGTGTAGCCCGTCGGGAGCGATCCTCTGGGGCCAACGTCCTGACTTTC. Translated: CASSVARRERSSGANVLTF.

This chain uses TRBV6-5 with TRBJ2-2; D unclear. This CDR3 comprises 14 residues. The ends were cut back, 8 bases at V and 0 bases at J, with 10 bases in the middle. CDR1 and CDR2 from the germline V gene are MNHEY and SVGAGI. The CDR3 sequence: CASGRFSNTGELFF. The CDR3 DNA is TGTGCCAGCGGCAGGTTCTCGAACACCGGGGAGCTGTTTTTT.

The CDR3 loop reads CASREVGPGRGGYTF. The CDR3 nucleotides read TGTGCCAGCAGAGAAGTGGGGCCAGGGAGGGGTGGCTACACCTTC. V usage is TRBV5-4 and J usage is TRBJ1-2, with D possibly TRBD1 on 5 matching bases. Deletions cut 5 bases from V and 7 bases from J, with 21 bases between. The CDR3 loop spans 15 amino acids. CDR1 SGHNT and CDR2 YYREEE come from the germline V gene (reference sequence).

Remarks on this clone: Other nucleotide sequences from this sample produce the same CDR3. The J gene is TRBJ1-1, the V gene TRBV6-5; D not resolved. There are 12 residues in the CDR3. The germline V gene has CDR1 MNHEY and CDR2 SVGAGI. V was pared by 5 bases and J by 1 base, with 5 bases between. Here the CDR3 DNA reads TGTGCCAGCAGTGAAGCGAACACTGAAGCTTTCTTT. It yields the protein CASSEANTEAFF.

The rearrangement uses TRBV11-3 and TRBJ2-3; D uncertain. This CDR3 is built from 13 residues. Germline V gives CDR1 SGHNT, CDR2 YENEEA. V dropped 5 bases and J dropped 0 bases, with 6 bases sitting between them. CDR3 sequence: CASSILSTDTQYF. The CDR3 region has the DNA TGTGCCAGCAGCATCCTTAGCACAGATACGCAGTATTTT.

This clone appeared a single time. V and J are TRBV30 and TRBJ2-3, with TRBD1 matching 9 bases. This CDR3 comprises 15 residues. After removal of 3 bases from V and 3 bases from J, the junction contained 7 bases not matched to a gene. Germline-derived CDR1 and CDR2 are GTSNPN and SVGIG (reference sequence). CDR3 bases: TGTGCCTGGAGAACAGGGGGCGCGGTAACAGATACGCAGTATTTT. It yields the protein CAWRTGGAVTDTQYF. Variable domain in full (rest from reference TRBV30 and TRBJ2-3): SQTIHQWPATLVQPVGSPLSLECTVEGTSNPNLYWYRQAAGRGLQLLFYSVGIGQISSEVPQNLSASRPQDRQFILSSKKLLLSDSGFYLCAWRTGGAVTDTQYFGPGTRLTVL.

The chain uses TRBV7-3 and TRBJ2-2; TRBD2 matches at 10 bases. The CDR3 has 16 amino acids. V gave up 1 base and J gave up 5 bases; unmatched junction bases: 4. Germline CDR1 is SGHTA and CDR2 is FQGTGA. The chain's CDR3 is CASSLMLAGVTGELFF. CDR3 bases: TGTGCCAGCAGCTTAATGCTAGCGGGAGTTACCGGGGAGCTGTTTTTT.

This chain joins TRBV7-9 and TRBJ1-4; the D gene is possibly TRBD1 (6 bases). The V gene's germline CDR1 is SEHNR and CDR2 FQNEAQ (reference sequence). The length of the CDR3 is 14 residues. Trimming cost V 4 bases and J 7 bases, with 13 bases left between them. DNA for the CDR3: TGTGCCAGCAGCTCTACAGGGTCGGGTGAAAAACTGTTTTTT. It encodes CASSSTGSGEKLFF.

The CDR3 DNA reads as TGTGCCAGCAGTTACTCGAGGGGCAGATATAATTCACCCCTCCACTTT. Its protein product is CASSYSRGRYNSPLHF. This chain joins TRBV6-5 and TRBJ1-6, with a possible D match to TRBD1 (5 bases). The CDR3 is 16 amino acids. V shed 0 bases and J shed 4 bases, with 10 bases lying between them. The germline V gene encodes CDR1 MNHEY and CDR2 SVGAGI.